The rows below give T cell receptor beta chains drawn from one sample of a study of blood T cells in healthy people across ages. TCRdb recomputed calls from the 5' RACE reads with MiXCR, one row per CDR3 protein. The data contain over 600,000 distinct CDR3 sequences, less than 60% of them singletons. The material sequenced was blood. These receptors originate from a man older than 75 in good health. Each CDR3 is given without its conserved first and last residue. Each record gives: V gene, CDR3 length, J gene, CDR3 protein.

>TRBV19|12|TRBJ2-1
ASSASTRYNEQF
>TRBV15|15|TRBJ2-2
ATSRLAGVGLTGELF
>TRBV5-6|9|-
ASSSRSEQY
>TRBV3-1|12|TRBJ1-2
ASSYQTGEYGYT
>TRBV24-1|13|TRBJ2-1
ATSAVGQLDNEQF
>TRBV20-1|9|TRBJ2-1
SAAKGNEQF
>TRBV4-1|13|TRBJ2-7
ASSQTSGNTYEQY
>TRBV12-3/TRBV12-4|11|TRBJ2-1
ASSRKQYNEQF
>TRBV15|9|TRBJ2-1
ATSGGYSLF
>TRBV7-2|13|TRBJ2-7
ASSLSRLADYEQY
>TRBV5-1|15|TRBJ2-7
ASSLGLAGAISYEQY
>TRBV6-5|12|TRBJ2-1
ASSRSQGLYEQF
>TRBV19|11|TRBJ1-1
ASSIGRGTEAF
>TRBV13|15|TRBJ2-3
ASSLTRTIKRTDTQY
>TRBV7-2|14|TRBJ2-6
ASSLSAGVGANVLT
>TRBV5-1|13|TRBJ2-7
ASSEQDRVFYEQY
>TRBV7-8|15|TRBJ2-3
ASSFFRLAGARDTQY
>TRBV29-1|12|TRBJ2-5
SVGTGLDQETQY
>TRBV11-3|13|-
ASSLEGFSGRTQY
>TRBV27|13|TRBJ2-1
ASSSQADAYNEQF
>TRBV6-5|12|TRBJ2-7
ASTRTGTPYEQY
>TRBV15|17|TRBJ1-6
ATSRGVRQGRTYNSPLH
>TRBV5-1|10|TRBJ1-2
ASHNIQGFYT
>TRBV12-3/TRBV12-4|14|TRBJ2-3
ASSWDRGTGTDTQY
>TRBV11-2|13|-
ASSSLTTGKGEQY
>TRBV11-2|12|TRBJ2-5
ASSIRTRTETQY
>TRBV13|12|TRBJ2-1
APNTGGSYNEQF
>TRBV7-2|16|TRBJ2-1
ASSLTKTSTSSYNEQF
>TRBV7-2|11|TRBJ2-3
ASSVTRDYSPY
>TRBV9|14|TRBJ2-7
ASSQGDGGRSREQY
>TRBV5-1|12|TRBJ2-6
ASSDTGNLNVLT
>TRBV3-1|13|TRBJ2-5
ASSHRTGGQETQY
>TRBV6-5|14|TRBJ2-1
ASSYSGTSGEWSQF
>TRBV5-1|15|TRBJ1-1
ASSGAGTGTLNTEAF
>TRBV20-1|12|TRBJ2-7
SARRGHTVYEQY
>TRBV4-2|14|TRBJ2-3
ASSQEWDRGTDTQY
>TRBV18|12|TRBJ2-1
ASSPSQESFEQF
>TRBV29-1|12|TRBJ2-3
SVVQGPSTDTQY
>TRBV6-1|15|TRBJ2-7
ASSPIRTGGPPYEQY
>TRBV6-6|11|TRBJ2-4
ASSHGQGNIQY
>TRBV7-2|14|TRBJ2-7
ASSLNSRGGVYEQY
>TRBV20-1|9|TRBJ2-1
SAPWEYEQF
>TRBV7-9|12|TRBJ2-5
ASSLVGGTNEQY
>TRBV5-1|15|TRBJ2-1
ASSLEGQGVAYNEQF
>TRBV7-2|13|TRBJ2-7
ASSLAPRSSYEQY
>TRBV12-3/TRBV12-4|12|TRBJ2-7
ASSTGHSSYEQY
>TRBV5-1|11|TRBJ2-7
ASRPGQGRGQY
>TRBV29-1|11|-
SVEPAGDGEQY
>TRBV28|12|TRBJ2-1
ASSPQAGYNEQF
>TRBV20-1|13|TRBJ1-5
SARDEVWENQPQH
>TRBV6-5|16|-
ASSYSRLSSTSVHEQY
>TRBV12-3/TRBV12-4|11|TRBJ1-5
ASRSTSNQPQH